The 32 T cell receptor beta chains reported below all come from one sample, sequenced in a study of blood T cell repertoires in COVID-19. Assay: immunoSEQ multiplex PCR; the TCRdb copy retains only in-frame clones and omits some. The repertoire includes about 260,000 clones, 80% to 90% of them detected once, and about 3.4% sits in the top ten. Material: PBMCs or T cells enriched from blood (not recorded which). These receptors were obtained from a woman aged 35 to 49 who had been exposed to COVID-19.

V gene TRBV27 combines with J gene TRBJ2-3, with TRBD2 matching over 8 bases. CDR1 and CDR2 from the germline V gene are MNHEY and SMNVEV (reference sequence). V trimming: 2 bases; J trimming: 1 base; junction bases outside the gene matches: 2. CDR3 length: 15 residues. The CDR3 here is CASSLGGRRTDTQYF. As DNA, the CDR3 is TGTGCCAGCAGTTTAGGCGGGAGGCGCACAGATACGCAGTATTTT.

The chain joins TRBV6-5 to TRBJ1-1; TRBD1 agrees at 10 bases. CDR1 and CDR2 (germline): MNHEY, SVGAGI. This CDR3 has 14 residues. Unmatched junction bases numbered 1, after V lost 2 bases and J lost 4 bases. CDR3 coding DNA: TGTGCCAGCAGTTACGGACAGGGGGTCACTGAAGCTTTCTTT. It specifies CASSYGQGVTEAFF.

The chain joins TRBV7-8 to TRBJ1-2; TRBD1 agrees at 7 bases. The V gene end was trimmed by 5 bases and the J gene end by 6 bases; junction bases not matched to a gene: 6. The CDR3 has 13 amino acids. The germline V gene has CDR1 SGHVS and CDR2 FQNEAQ. In DNA form, the CDR3 reads TGTGCCAGCAGCCGACCAGGGGGGAATGGCTACACCTTC. Protein: CASSRPGGNGYTF.

The chain is built from TRBV30 and TRBJ1-1; 8 bases are a match to TRBD1. The CDR3 spans 14 residues. Germline CDR1 reads GTSNPN; CDR2 reads SVGIG (reference sequence). V dropped 8 bases and J dropped 5; count of bases not matched to a gene: 13. CDR3 nucleotides: TGTGCCGGAAACTTCGGGACAGGTGTAACTGAAGCTTTCTTT. Translation: CAGNFGTGVTEAFF.

V and J are TRBV14 and TRBJ2-1, with TRBD2 matching over 7 bases. The ends lost 3 bases at V and 4 bases at J; junction bases unmatched: 9. This CDR3 has 16 amino acids. Germline V gene sequence: CDR1 SGHDN, CDR2 FVKESK. CDR3 region: CASSHRGTTRYNEQFF. CDR3 bases: TGTGCCAGCAGCCATCGAGGGACTACACGTTACAATGAGCAGTTCTTC.

J is TRBJ2-7 and V is TRBV19; a weak D match, TRBD2 (6 bases). Trimming took 10 bases from V and 3 from J, leaving 16 bases between them. Germline CDR1 reads LNHDA; CDR2 reads SQIVND (reference sequence). The CDR3 contains 13 residues. The CDR3 DNA sequence: TGTGCCACCGGAGGGACTGGGGTCTACGAGCAGTACTTC. The encoded protein is CATGGTGVYEQYF.

The V gene is TRBV4-1, the J gene TRBJ2-7, with D hard to call. Trimming shortened V by 0 bases and J by 1 base, and 13 bases separated the two germline ends. Germline CDR1 MGHRA, CDR2 YSYEKL. The CDR3 is 16 amino acids. CDR3 loop: CASSQEVNTDSYEQYF. The DNA of the CDR3 is TGCGCCAGCAGCCAAGAAGTCAACACCGATTCCTACGAGCAGTACTTC.

V is TRBV12-3 or TRBV12-4 and J is TRBJ1-1; 7 nucleotides match TRBD1. V was pared by 7 bases and J by 11 bases, with 13 bases of the junction left unmatched. The CDR3 contains 13 residues. CDR3 amino acids: CASTTDRTREAFF. CDR3 nucleotides: TGTGCCAGCACCACGGACAGGACCCGTGAGGCTTTCTTT.

The chain links TRBV6-6 to TRBJ1-6; D unclear. V was cut by 0 bases and J by 9 bases, with 6 bases left in between. The germline V gene encodes CDR1 MNHNY and CDR2 SVGAGI (reference sequence). The CDR3 loop spans 13 amino acids. The CDR3 here is CASSYSAGSPLHF. CDR3 DNA sequence: TGTGCCAGCAGTTACTCTGCGGGTTCACCCCTCCACTTT.

The rearrangement links TRBV18 to TRBJ1-5; 7 bases are a match to TRBD1. The CDR3 covers 15 residues. The junction had 6 bases not matched to a gene; V was cut back by 6 bases and J by 1 base. Germline lookup yields CDR1 KGHSH and CDR2 LQKENI. CDR3 loop: CASSKGASSNQPQHF. In nucleotides, the CDR3 is TGTGCCAGCTCGAAGGGGGCTAGCAGCAATCAGCCCCAGCATTTT.

The J gene is TRBJ1-2, the V gene TRBV29-1, with TRBD1 identical over 8 bases. The CDR3 consists of 11 residues. Germline CDR1 SQVTM, CDR2 ANQGSEA. V was clipped by 6 bases and J by 8 bases; unmatched bases: 5. For the CDR3, the DNA is TGCAGCGTGAACGACAGGGGAGGCTACACCTTC. Residues: CSVNDRGGYTF.

Comments on this clone: Other DNA sequences of this sample code for an identical CDR3. The chain couples TRBV10-3 to TRBJ2-2, with D possibly being TRBD1 (6 bases). Germline CDR1 reads ENHRY; CDR2 reads SYGVKD. The CDR3 sequence is 16 residues long. Trimming took 0 bases from V and 2 from J, leaving 10 bases between them. CDR3 sequence reads: CAISESRGTNTGELFF. CDR3 nucleotides: TGTGCCATCAGTGAGTCTAGGGGGACAAACACCGGGGAGCTGTTTTTT.

V gene TRBV21-1 combines with J gene TRBJ1-1. TRBV21-1 is a known pseudogene. The CDR3 has 14 amino acids. In DNA, the CDR3 is TGTGCCAGCAGCAGAGGGGTAGCGGTCCCTGAAGCTTTCTTT. Protein sequence: CASSRGVAVPEAFF.

CDR3 in amino acids: CASSQDGNSPYGYTF. The CDR3 DNA is TGCGCCAGCAGCCAAGATGGTAACAGCCCCTATGGCTACACCTTC. J is TRBJ1-2 and V is TRBV4-1; unclear D gene. Trimming shortened V by 0 bases and J by 4 bases, and 12 bases separated the two germline ends. Germline CDR1 is MGHRA and CDR2 is YSYEKL. This CDR3 is built from 15 residues.

This rearrangement joins TRBV7-9 to TRBJ1-2; 7 bases match TRBD1. V gave up 3 bases and J gave up 2 bases; unmatched junction bases: 6. Germline V gene sequence: CDR1 SEHNR, CDR2 FQNEAQ (reference sequence). CDR3 size: 15 residues. CDR3 coding DNA: TGTGCCAGCAGCTTGGGACAGATAGAAAACTATGGCTACACCTTC. This sequence encodes CASSLGQIENYGYTF.

V gene TRBV6-1 combines with J gene TRBJ1-1; 7 bases fit TRBD1. Per germline, CDR1 MNHNS and CDR2 SASEGT. The CDR3 contains 11 residues. Trimming removed 3 bases from V and 11 bases from J; junction bases left unmatched: 3. The chain's CDR3 is CASSDDRAAFF. CDR3 DNA sequence: TGTGCCAGCAGTGACGACAGGGCGGCTTTCTTT.

The chain has TRBV12-3 or TRBV12-4 and TRBJ1-5; D may be TRBD1 (6 bases). The CDR3 covers 13 residues. The V end lost 6 bases, the J end lost 3 bases, and 9 bases lay between the germline ends. This CDR3 reads CASRTGVNQPQHF. In nucleotides, the CDR3 is TGTGCCAGCAGGACAGGAGTCAATCAGCCCCAGCATTTT.

The chain uses TRBV29-1 and TRBJ1-2; D is undetermined. Germline V gives CDR1 SQVTM, CDR2 ANQGSEA. This CDR3 is built from 14 residues. The V and J ends lost 0 bases and 4 bases respectively, with 12 bases between them. CDR3 in amino acids: CSVEDPEGFYGYTF. CDR3 coding DNA: TGCAGCGTTGAAGATCCGGAGGGTTTCTATGGCTACACCTTC.

This clone was picked up a small number of times. CDR3 in DNA: TGTGCCAGCAGTGACCGACTAGCGGGGGGTACAGATACGCAGTATTTT. As protein: CASSDRLAGGTDTQYF. The chain carries TRBV6-1 and TRBJ2-3; 13 bases line up with TRBD2. This CDR3 is built from 16 residues. Germline assignment: CDR1 MNHNS and CDR2 SASEGT. J lost 3 bases, V lost 3 bases, and 3 bases had no gene match.

This rearrangement joins TRBV29-1 to TRBJ2-2, with 7 bases lining up with TRBD1. Germline CDR1 and CDR2: SQVTM and ANQGSEA. This CDR3 is 11 amino acids long. Unmatched junction bases numbered 1, after V lost 6 bases and J lost 6 bases. CDR3 residues: CSVQGAGELFF. The CDR3 DNA is TGCAGCGTCCAGGGGGCCGGGGAGCTGTTTTTT.

This clone was seen just once. This chain joins TRBV2 and TRBJ2-1; D possibly matches TRBD1 or TRBD2 (6 bases each). CDR1 is SNHLY and CDR2 is FYNNEI in the germline V gene. This CDR3 is 12 amino acids long. Trimming removed 6 bases from V and 10 bases from J, with 13 bases in between. CDR3 DNA sequence: TGTGCCAGCAGGGAACAGGGAGGAGAGCAGTTCTTC. Translation gives CASREQGGEQFF.

V usage is TRBV14 and J usage is TRBJ2-2; no definite D call. The germline V gene encodes CDR1 SGHDN and CDR2 FVKESK. The CDR3 spans 13 residues. V was cut by 1 base and J by 6 bases, with 6 bases left in between. This chain's CDR3 is CASSQARPGELFF. CDR3 coding DNA: TGTGCCAGCAGCCAAGCTAGGCCCGGGGAGCTGTTTTTT.

The genes are TRBV25-1 and TRBJ1-4, with unresolved D. CDR1 is MGHDK and CDR2 is SYGVNS in the germline V gene. This CDR3 is built from 16 residues. V lost 5 bases, J lost 2 bases, and 15 bases lay in between. CDR3 in amino acids: CASSSTFGVTNEKLFF. The DNA of the CDR3 is TGTGCCAGCAGTTCAACCTTCGGGGTCACTAATGAAAAACTGTTTTTT. Together with reference TRBV25-1 and TRBJ1-4, the CDR3 gives the full variable domain: EADIYQTPRYLVIGTGKKITLECSQTMGHDKMYWYQQDPGMELHLIHYSYGVNSTEKGDLSSESTVSRIRTEHFPLTLESARPSHTSQYLCASSSTFGVTNEKLFFGSGTQLSVL.

The V call is TRBV5-6, the J call TRBJ2-1; the match to TRBD1 covers 10 bases. In germline, CDR1 is SGHDT, CDR2 YYEEEE. CDR3 length: 19 residues. Trimming took 4 bases from V and 1 from J; bases not matched to a gene: 14. CDR3 nucleotide sequence: TGTGCCAGCAGCGGGTACGATGTCCGGACAGGGGGGTCCTACAATGAGCAGTTCTTC. Translation gives CASSGYDVRTGGSYNEQFF.

A single count supports this clone. The chain carries TRBV7-3 and TRBJ2-1, with D unresolved. V lost 5 bases and J 6 bases, leaving 8 bases between the germline ends. The germline V gene encodes CDR1 SGHTA and CDR2 FQGTGA. The CDR3 length is 12 residues. CDR3 amino acids: CASSTGVNEQFF. CDR3 bases: TGTGCCAGCAGCACCGGTGTCAATGAGCAGTTCTTC. The variable domain in full, with the rest retrieved from reference TRBV7-3 and TRBJ2-1, is GAGVSQTPSNKVTEKGKYVELRCDPISGHTALYWYRQSLGQGPEFLIYFQGTGAADDSGLPNDRFFAVRPEGSVSTLKIQRTERGDSAVYLCASSTGVNEQFFGPGTRLTVL.

The gene calls are TRBV25-1 and TRBJ1-3, with 10 bases lining up with TRBD1. This CDR3 spans 17 amino acids. With V trimmed by 2 bases and J by 4 bases, 8 bases remained unmatched. Germline assignment: CDR1 MGHDK and CDR2 SYGVNS. CDR3 nucleotides: TGTGCCAGCAGTGAACAATCGGGACAGGGGACAGGAAACACCATATATTTT. Translation: CASSEQSGQGTGNTIYF.

The V gene is TRBV7-3, the J gene TRBJ1-1, with TRBD1 identical over 7 bases. CDR3 length: 16 residues. Germline CDR1 is SGHTA and CDR2 is FQGTGA. Trimming removed 0 bases from V and 4 bases from J; junction bases left unmatched: 8. The CDR3 sequence: CASSLTGGWGSTEAFF. CDR3 DNA: TGTGCCAGCAGCTTAACAGGGGGCTGGGGGTCCACTGAAGCTTTCTTT.

V usage is TRBV27 and J usage is TRBJ2-2, with TRBD1 matching over 10 bases. V dropped 0 bases and J dropped 7; count of bases not matched to a gene: 11. The CDR3 is 18 amino acids. CDR1 is MNHEY and CDR2 is SMNVEV in the germline V gene (reference sequence). CDR3 residues: CASSLSEGQGRIGGELFF. The CDR3, as DNA: TGTGCCAGCAGTTTATCGGAGGGACAGGGGAGAATCGGCGGGGAGCTGTTTTTT.

The chain employs TRBV7-9 and TRBJ2-7, with 12 bases identical to TRBD1. V shed 5 bases and J 4 bases; nucleotides not matched to a gene: 6. The V gene's germline CDR1 is SEHNR and CDR2 FQNEAQ (reference sequence). CDR3 size: 15 residues. CDR3 DNA: TGTGCCAGCAGCCCGGGACAGGGGGCAATTTACGAGCAGTACTTC. Its protein is CASSPGQGAIYEQYF. Full variable domain (rest looked up from reference TRBV7-9 and TRBJ2-7): DTGVSQNPRHKITKRGQNVTFRCDPISEHNRLYWYRQTLGQGPEFLTYFQNEAQLEKSRLLSDRFSAERPKGSFSTLEIQRTEQGDSAMYLCASSPGQGAIYEQYFGPGTRLTVT.

This clone showed up just once. The V call is TRBV19, the J call TRBJ1-6; TRBD1 matches 7 bases. Germline V lookup: CDR1 LNHDA, CDR2 SQIVND (reference sequence). The CDR3 is 16 residues long. The trim removed 2 bases at V and 9 bases at J, leaving 10 bases unmatched. The CDR3 here is CASSISPTGHASPLHF. CDR3 sequence (DNA): TGTGCCAGTAGTATAAGCCCGACAGGGCATGCTTCACCCCTCCACTTT.

This clone was seen only once. The rearrangement links TRBV18 to TRBJ1-1; D is ambiguous. Germline assignment: CDR1 KGHSH and CDR2 LQKENI. The CDR3 is made up of 18 amino acids. V dropped 3 bases and J dropped 5 bases, with 25 bases sitting between them. The CDR3 coding sequence is TGTGCCAGCTCACCTAGCCGGTCCGGGGAAGTTACGAGGACTGAAGCTTTCTTT. As protein: CASSPSRSGEVTRTEAFF.

The chain recombines TRBV4-2 with TRBJ2-3; tentatively, D is TRBD2 (6 bases). CDR1 is LGHNA, CDR2 YNFKEQ, per germline. V lost 0 bases, J lost 9 bases, and 25 bases lay in between. The CDR3 has 18 residues. CDR3 sequence (DNA): TGTGCCAGCAGCCAAGAACGGACGGGATTTGCGGGGACGGGGACGCAGTATTTT. Its translation is CASSQERTGFAGTGTQYF.